A single sample is the source of the 31 T cell receptor beta chains below, sequenced in a study of T cells after posttransplantation cyclophosphamide (dated by TCRdb to the mid-2010s). The treatment or condition label of this sample denotes: high-dose cyclophosphamide on days +3 and +4 as single-agent GVHD prophylaxis. PTCy patients received busulfan and fludarabine conditioning, a related or unrelated marrow graft, and cyclophosphamide on days +3 and +4. Library preparation used the immunoSEQ multiplex PCR assay. TCRdb carries this immuneACCESS record with in-frame sequences only. Its versions omit some clonotypes, under half of them owing to an unresolved V gene in the studies checked, with the rest unexplained. This sample is represented by about 22,000 clones; roughly nine tenths of them were singletons. 9.5% to 13% of the sample rests with the top ten. The specimen comprised PBMCs, sampled after allogeneic stem cell transplant with posttransplant cyclophosphamide. These receptors came from a female patient in her thirties or forties who received an allogeneic stem cell transplant from an unrelated donor, was CMV-positive, and had no GVHD. Following a transplant, some T lymphocytes may have been derived from the graft donor.

The chain couples TRBV7-9 to TRBJ1-3; D is undetermined. The CDR3 covers 10 residues. Germline loops: CDR1 SEHNR, CDR2 FQNEAQ (reference sequence). The V end was cut by 8 bases, the J end by 8 bases, with 7 bases between. The CDR3 is CASRRDTIYF. As DNA, the CDR3 is TGTGCCAGCCGCCGGGACACCATATATTTT.

The chain combines TRBV9 with TRBJ2-7; D is possibly TRBD2 (5 bases). Trimming removed 4 bases at V and 3 bases at J, with 20 bases between. The CDR3 contains 16 residues. Germline V CDR1 and CDR2: SGDLS, YYNGEE. In nucleotides, the CDR3 is TGTGCCAGCAGCCAGAATCTAGCAGCTCAACACTACGAGCAGTACTTC. Its protein product is CASSQNLAAQHYEQYF. The whole variable domain, filled in from reference TRBV9 and TRBJ2-7, reads DSGVTQTPKHLITATGQRVTLRCSPRSGDLSVYWYQQSLDQGLQFLIQYYNGEERAKGNILERFSAQQFPDLHSELNLSSLELGDSALYFCASSQNLAAQHYEQYFGPGTRLTVT.

The chain uses TRBV5-5 and TRBJ2-1; 8 bases align to TRBD1. J was trimmed by 10 bases and V by 4 bases; bases with no gene match: 10. The CDR3 spans 14 residues. Germline V gives CDR1 SGHKS, CDR2 YYEKEE (reference sequence). The CDR3, as DNA: TGTGCCAGCAGCGAGGGACAGGCGGGAATGGAGCAGTTCTTC. Protein: CASSEGQAGMEQFF.

The V and J genes are TRBV7-3 and TRBJ2-2; TRBD2 might be the D (5 bases). Looked up from germline, CDR1 is SGHTA and CDR2 is FQGTGA. The CDR3 has 15 amino acids. V lost 2 bases and J 6 bases, leaving 13 bases between the germline ends. Here the CDR3 DNA reads TGTGCCAGCAGCTTAGAGCGGTCAGGCTCCGGGGAGCTGTTTTTT. This gives the protein CASSLERSGSGELFF.

In this sample, this clone turned up a few times. The J gene is TRBJ2-5, the V gene TRBV27; TRBD1 might be the D (5 bases). V was trimmed by 5 bases and J by 9 bases, leaving 19 bases between them. In germline, CDR1 is MNHEY, CDR2 SMNVEV (reference sequence). This CDR3 region has 14 residues. The CDR3 region is CASSPDRPGWAQYF. CDR3 sequence (DNA): TGTGCCAGCAGTCCCGACAGACCCGGGTGGGCCCAGTACTTC.

The chain joins TRBV2 to TRBJ2-7; 9 nucleotides align to TRBD1. CDR1 is SNHLY, CDR2 FYNNEI, per germline. The CDR3 runs 13 residues. V trimming: 11 bases; J trimming: 3 bases; junction bases outside the gene matches: 8. The CDR3 loop is CAGRDRELYEQYF. As DNA, the CDR3 is TGTGCCGGCCGGGACAGGGAACTCTACGAGCAGTACTTC.

CDR3 residues: CASSQPGLAGAYEQYF. The CDR3 DNA sequence: TGTGCCAGCAGCCAACCGGGACTAGCGGGGGCCTACGAGCAGTACTTC. The chain has TRBV5-4 and TRBJ2-7, with 14 bases that match TRBD2. The junction had 5 bases not matched to a gene; V was cut back by 4 bases and J by 2 bases. CDR3 size: 16 residues. Germline V gene sequence: CDR1 SGHNT, CDR2 YYREEE (reference sequence).

This chain uses TRBV30 with TRBJ1-5; no reliable D call. Germline CDR1 and CDR2: GTSNPN and SVGIG (reference sequence). The CDR3 is made up of 16 amino acids. V was pared by 0 bases and J by 0 bases, with 12 bases between. CDR3 coding DNA: TGTGCCTGGAGTGTAAGCGGTTCAGCTAGCAATCAGCCCCAGCATTTT. This translates into CAWSVSGSASNQPQHF.

Concerning this clone: Other DNA variants within this sample encode the same CDR3. The V call is TRBV6-5, the J call TRBJ2-7; maybe TRBD1 (6 bases). Per the germline V gene, CDR1 is MNHEY and CDR2 is SVGAGI. V lost 5 bases to trimming and J lost 2 bases, with 10 bases between them. The CDR3 runs to 13 residues. CDR3 in DNA: TGTGCCAGCAGTCGGACAGAGGCCTACGAGCAGTACTTC. It is translated as CASSRTEAYEQYF.

The chain carries TRBV18 and TRBJ2-7; 9 bases match TRBD1. CDR3 size: 15 residues. Germline trimming cut 1 base from V and 5 bases from J; bases unmatched to any gene: 6. CDR1 and CDR2 from the germline V gene are KGHSH and LQKENI. The CDR3 loop is CASSPLGQGSHEQYF. The CDR3 nucleotides are TGTGCCAGCTCACCACTCGGACAGGGGAGCCACGAGCAGTACTTC. Based on the CDR3 plus reference TRBV18 and TRBJ2-7, the full variable domain is NAGVMQNPRHLVRRRGQEARLRCSPMKGHSHVYWYRQLPEEGLKFMVYLQKENIIDESGMPKERFSAEFPKEGPSILRIQQVVRGDSAAYFCASSPLGQGSHEQYFGPGTRLTVT.

The CDR3 region is CASSSAGQGDYEQYF. The CDR3 nucleotides read TGTGCCAGCAGCTCCGCCGGACAGGGTGACTACGAGCAGTACTTC. The chain is built from TRBV5-6 and TRBJ2-5, with TRBD1 matching over 8 bases. Matching the DNA end better, TRBJ2-7 makes the J call doubtful. CDR1 is SGHDT and CDR2 is YYEEEE in the germline V gene. The CDR3 covers 15 residues.

The rearrangement joins TRBV10-2 to TRBJ1-1, with D perhaps TRBD1 (6 bases). There are 16 residues in the CDR3. CDR1 WSHSY and CDR2 SAAADI come from the germline V gene. V was trimmed by 0 bases and J by 6 bases, leaving 17 bases between them. For the CDR3, the DNA is TGCGCCAGCAGTGAGTCAGGGGGGGCCCTAGACGCTGAAGCTTTCTTT. Its translation: CASSESGGALDAEAFF.

This clone is medium-sized in the sample. V gene TRBV6-1 combines with J gene TRBJ1-5; D unresolved. This CDR3 spans 15 amino acids. V was pared by 1 base and J by 2 bases, with 9 bases between. Germline lookup yields CDR1 MNHNS and CDR2 SASEGT. The CDR3 here is CASSEVDLGNQPQHF. The CDR3, as DNA: TGTGCCAGCAGTGAAGTGGACTTGGGCAATCAGCCCCAGCATTTT.

The rearrangement joins TRBV6-5 to TRBJ1-4; TRBD1 aligns across 8 bases. The CDR3 is 14 amino acids. CDR1 and CDR2 from the germline V gene are MNHEY and SVGAGI. J was trimmed by 7 bases and V by 5 bases; bases with no gene match: 6. The CDR3 spells CASSETGVGEKLFF. CDR3 in DNA: TGTGCCAGCAGTGAGACAGGGGTGGGTGAAAAACTGTTTTTT.

This chain joins TRBV7-3 and TRBJ2-1; 9 bases align to TRBD2. The V segment lost 2 bases and the J segment 6 bases; nucleotides outside the gene matches: 14. This CDR3 is 18 amino acids long. The germline CDR1 and CDR2 sequences are SGHTA and FQGTGA. The CDR3 sequence: CASSLPGAAGGDSNEQFF. CDR3 nucleotides: TGTGCCAGCAGCTTACCCGGGGCGGCGGGGGGGGATAGCAATGAGCAGTTCTTC. Full variable domain (missing parts from reference TRBV7-3 and TRBJ2-1): GAGVSQTPSNKVTEKGKYVELRCDPISGHTALYWYRQSLGQGPEFLIYFQGTGAADDSGLPNDRFFAVRPEGSVSTLKIQRTERGDSAVYLCASSLPGAAGGDSNEQFFGPGTRLTVL.

The chain combines TRBV9 with TRBJ2-5; 11 bases map to TRBD2. Germline V gives CDR1 SGDLS, CDR2 YYNGEE. V was pared by 3 bases and J by 7 bases, with 5 bases of the junction left unmatched. This CDR3 contains 14 residues. The CDR3 region is CASSEGTSGGTQYF. The CDR3 coding sequence is TGTGCCAGCAGCGAGGGGACTAGCGGAGGGACCCAGTACTTC. Based on the CDR3 plus reference TRBV9 and TRBJ2-5, the full variable domain is DSGVTQTPKHLITATGQRVTLRCSPRSGDLSVYWYQQSLDQGLQFLIQYYNGEERAKGNILERFSAQQFPDLHSELNLSSLELGDSALYFCASSEGTSGGTQYFGPGTRLLVL.

This clone was observed a handful of times. CDR3 DNA: TGTGCCATGTCTCGGGATGCCAATCAGCCCCAGCATTTT. Translation: CAMSRDANQPQHF. This chain links TRBV10-3 with TRBJ1-5; D remains ambiguous. V was trimmed by 9 bases and J by 3 bases, leaving 12 bases between them. Germline-derived CDR1 and CDR2 are ENHRY and SYGVKD. There are 13 residues in the CDR3.

The gene calls are TRBV7-9 and TRBJ1-2; 7 bases line up with TRBD1. The CDR3 has 15 residues. V was pared by 0 bases and J by 2 bases, with 3 bases of the junction left unmatched. CDR1 is SEHNR and CDR2 is FQNEAQ in the germline V gene (reference sequence). CDR3 DNA sequence: TGTGCCAGCAGCTTAGCACAGACAGGGAACTATGGCTACACCTTC. This sequence encodes CASSLAQTGNYGYTF.

V is TRBV11-3 and J is TRBJ1-2; 9 nucleotides line up with TRBD1. CDR3 size: 15 residues. The V gene's germline CDR1 is SGHNT and CDR2 YENEEA. V lost 0 bases, J lost 4 bases, and 3 bases stayed unmatched. The CDR3 nucleotides read TGTGCCAGCAGCTTAGAGGGACAGGGAGGCTATGGCTACACCTTC. Translation: CASSLEGQGGYGYTF. Supplemented by reference TRBV11-3 and TRBJ1-2, the full variable domain reads EAGVVQSPRYKIIEKKQPVAFWCNPISGHNTLYWYLQNLGQGPELLIRYENEEAVDDSQLPKDRFSAERLKGVDSTLKIQPAELGDSAVYLCASSLEGQGGYGYTFGSGTRLTVV.

The V and J genes are TRBV9 and TRBJ2-7; TRBD1 aligns across 7 bases. Germline CDR1 and CDR2: SGDLS and YYNGEE. V was pared by 0 bases and J by 1 base, with 4 bases of the junction left unmatched. The CDR3 totals 15 residues. The CDR3 sequence: CASSVGQGRSYEQYF. The CDR3 DNA reads as TGTGCCAGCAGCGTAGGACAGGGACGTTCCTACGAGCAGTACTTC.

As to this clone: The junction differs from germline at one of its ends, possibly a read error. Other nucleotide sequences from this sample produce the same CDR3. The chain links TRBV5-1 to TRBJ2-1, with TRBD2 as a possible D gene (5 bases). Per germline, CDR1 SGHRS and CDR2 YFSETQ. The CDR3 contains 16 residues. This CDR3 is CASSSGIGISYNEQFF. The CDR3 coding sequence is TGTGCCAGCAGCAGCGGAATAGGGATCTCCTACAATGAGCAGTTCTTC.

V and J are TRBV18 and TRBJ2-4; 8 nucleotides align to TRBD2. J gave up 0 bases and V 1 base, and 8 bases lay outside the gene matches. Looked up from germline, CDR1 is KGHSH and CDR2 is LQKENI. This CDR3 spans 18 amino acids. CDR3 sequence: CASSPLGLATLAKNIQYF. Here the CDR3 DNA reads TGTGCCAGCTCACCACTAGGACTAGCCACGCTAGCCAAAAACATTCAGTACTTC.

The chain combines TRBV5-1 with TRBJ2-3; D not certain. The CDR3 totals 17 residues. Germline V lookup: CDR1 SGHRS, CDR2 YFSETQ. V gave up 3 bases and J gave up 1 base, with 18 bases separating them. CDR3 bases: TGCGCCAGCAGCTCCATCCCAGTCGGAGTGGGCACAGATACGCAGTATTTT. Amino acids: CASSSIPVGVGTDTQYF.

Regarding this clone: This CDR3 fails to terminate in the conserved phenylalanine or tryptophan, so it likely reflects a read error. V is TRBV5-8 and J is TRBJ1-6, with 7 bases identical to TRBD1. The CDR3 extends over 14 amino acids. V gave up 5 bases and J gave up 5 bases; unmatched junction bases: 4. Germline V gives CDR1 SGHTS, CDR2 YDEGEE. CDR3 residues: CASRMTGNNSPLHL. DNA of the CDR3: TGTGCCAGCAGGATGACAGGGAATAATTCACCCCTCCACCTT.

The V gene is TRBV7-2, the J gene TRBJ2-5, with a possible D match to TRBD1 (5 bases). V was cut by 4 bases and J by 0 bases, with 15 bases left in between. Germline V gene lookup returns CDR1 SGHTA and CDR2 FQGNSA. The CDR3 contains 16 residues. The chain's CDR3 is CASSSWGGMYQETQYF. CDR3 DNA: TGTGCCAGCAGCTCATGGGGCGGAATGTACCAAGAGACCCAGTACTTC.

The gene calls are TRBV11-2 and TRBJ1-1; possibly TRBD1 for D (6 bases). This CDR3 spans 14 amino acids. CDR1 and CDR2 (germline): SGHAT, FQNNGV. The V end was cut by 5 bases, the J end by 0 bases, with 10 bases between. CDR3 in DNA: TGTGCCAGCAGCCGTGGACAGATGAACACTGAAGCTTTCTTT. Its translation: CASSRGQMNTEAFF. The full variable domain, rest sourced from reference TRBV11-2 and TRBJ1-1, is EAGVAQSPRYKIIEKRQSVAFWCNPISGHATLYWYQQILGQGPKLLIQFQNNGVVDDSQLPKDRFSAERLKGVDSTLKIQPAKLEDSAVYLCASSRGQMNTEAFFGQGTRLTVV.

The table lists this clone with a count of one. The V gene is TRBV2, the J gene TRBJ2-5, with 8 nucleotides matching TRBD2. This CDR3 is 14 amino acids long. Germline CDR1 is SNHLY and CDR2 is FYNNEI. The trim removed 6 bases at V and 0 bases at J, leaving 3 bases unmatched. CDR3 coding DNA: TGTGCCAGCAGAGCGACTAGCGACCAAGAGACCCAGTACTTC. Translating it yields CASRATSDQETQYF.

CDR3 sequence: CSVEGNTNTEAFF. In nucleotides, the CDR3 is TGCAGCGTTGAAGGAAACACGAACACTGAAGCTTTCTTT. V usage is TRBV29-1 and J usage is TRBJ1-1, with no clear D. Trimming stripped 1 base from V and 1 base from J, with 7 bases between. This CDR3 spans 13 amino acids. Per germline, CDR1 SQVTM and CDR2 ANQGSEA.

The chain is built from TRBV12-5 and TRBJ1-5; tentatively, D is TRBD1 (6 bases). Between the trimmed V and J ends, which lost 0 bases and 5 bases, there was a span of 20 bases. The germline gives CDR1 LGHNT, CDR2 FRNRAP. CDR3 length: 18 residues. CDR3 in DNA: TGTGCTAGTGGTTTGGTACTCCGGGACACCAAGGGGGATCAGCCCCAGCATTTT. Protein product: CASGLVLRDTKGDQPQHF.

In this sample, this clone turned up a few times. The chain carries TRBV6-5 and TRBJ2-4; TRBD1 matches at 9 bases. The germline V gene encodes CDR1 MNHEY and CDR2 SVGAGI. Trimming took 5 bases from V and 7 from J; bases not matched to a gene: 3. This CDR3 comprises 13 residues. The CDR3 sequence: CASSEGTGNIQYF. CDR3 nucleotides: TGTGCCAGCAGTGAAGGGACAGGGAACATTCAGTACTTC.

This clone has just one count. This chain uses TRBV10-2 with TRBJ2-7, with D possibly matching TRBD2 (6 bases). The CDR3 consists of 15 residues. Per germline, CDR1 WSHSY and CDR2 SAAADI. Deletions cut 5 bases from V and 4 bases from J, with 18 bases between. The DNA for the CDR3 is TGCGCCAGCAGTCCCCATAGCGGACTTTCTTACGAGCAGTACTTC. This translates into CASSPHSGLSYEQYF.